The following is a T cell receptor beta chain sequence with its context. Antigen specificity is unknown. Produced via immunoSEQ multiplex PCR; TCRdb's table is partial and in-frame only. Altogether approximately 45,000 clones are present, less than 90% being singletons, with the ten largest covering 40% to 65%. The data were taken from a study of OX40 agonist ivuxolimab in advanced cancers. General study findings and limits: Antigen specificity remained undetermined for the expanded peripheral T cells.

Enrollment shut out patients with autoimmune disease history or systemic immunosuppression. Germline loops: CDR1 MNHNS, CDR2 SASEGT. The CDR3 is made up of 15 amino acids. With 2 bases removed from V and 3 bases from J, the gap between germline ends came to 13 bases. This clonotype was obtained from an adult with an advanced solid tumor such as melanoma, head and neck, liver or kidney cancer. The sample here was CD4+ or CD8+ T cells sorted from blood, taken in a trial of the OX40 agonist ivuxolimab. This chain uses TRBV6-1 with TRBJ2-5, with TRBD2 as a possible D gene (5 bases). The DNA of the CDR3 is TGTGCCAGCAGTGAATGGGCAGGAGGAGAAGAGACCCAGTACTTC. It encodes CASSEWAGGEETQYF.